This TCR beta chain was documented in a study of blood T cell repertoires in COVID-19. The overall study: Material from acute and convalescent COVID-19 was sourced from the United States, Italy and Spain.

In this sample, this clone turned up once. The assay was immunoSEQ multiplex PCR, and TCRdb's table has in-frame clones only and misses some. The data hold about 200,000 clones, with 86% observed a single time. This CDR3 spans 20 amino acids. The V gene's germline CDR1 is GTSNPN and CDR2 SVGIG (reference sequence). Trimming removed 0 bases at V and 0 bases at J, with 21 bases between. The sequenced sample consisted of PBMCs or T cells enriched from blood (not recorded which). The V call is TRBV30, the J call TRBJ1-6; possibly TRBD1 for D (6 bases). The TCR comes from a man aged 35 to 55 with acute COVID-19. CDR3 sequence: CAWSVYGQLSRSSYNSPLHF. DNA for the CDR3: TGTGCCTGGAGTGTTTATGGACAGCTATCGCGAAGCTCCTATAATTCACCCCTCCACTTT.